The clone carrying this T cell receptor beta chain showed up many times. The data were taken from a study of human T cells and chemical hapten exposure. TCRdb reanalysed the RACE reads using MiXCR and keeps one entry per CDR3 protein. The sample yields tens of thousands of distinct CDR3 sequences, about 7.2% seen once. The time point here: healthy volunteer bleed at 2 weeks. Sequencing started from total RNA isolated from unfractionated whole blood. CDR1 is MNHNS, CDR2 SASEGT, per germline. V lost 6 bases, J lost 5 bases, and 6 bases stayed unmatched. The CDR3 extends over 14 amino acids. This sequence was found in a human donor in good health. Some clones in this sample may be carry-over from other donors' samples. Sequences were obtained from whole blood. This chain connects TRBV6-1 to TRBJ1-1; 10 bases line up with TRBD1. This CDR3 is CASSPPGQGTEAFF. The CDR3, as DNA: TGTGCCAGCAGCCCACCGGGACAGGGGACTGAAGCTTTCTTT.